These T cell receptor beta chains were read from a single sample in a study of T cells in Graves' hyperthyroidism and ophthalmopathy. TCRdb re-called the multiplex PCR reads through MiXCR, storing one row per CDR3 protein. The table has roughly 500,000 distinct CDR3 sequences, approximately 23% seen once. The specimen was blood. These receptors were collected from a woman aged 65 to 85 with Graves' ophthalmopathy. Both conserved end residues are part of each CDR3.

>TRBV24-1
CATSSPGVHETQYF
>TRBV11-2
CASSLGHLYNSPLHF
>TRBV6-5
CASMRSLGKGNYEQYF
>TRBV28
CASSFLDRAKTQYF
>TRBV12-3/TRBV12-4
CASSFPQRAEDTQYF
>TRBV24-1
CATRGAGEGNEQFF
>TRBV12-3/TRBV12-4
CASSQRATNEKLFF
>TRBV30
CAWSGTRTSSSYEQYF
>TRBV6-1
CASSRWTGAGNTIYF
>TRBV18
CASSPAEGYGYTF
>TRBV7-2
CASRWTSDTGELFF
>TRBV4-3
CASSQERGGFATNEKLFF
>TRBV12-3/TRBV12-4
CASSSLPSGTQETQYF
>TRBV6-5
CASSYGTGDYGYTF
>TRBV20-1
CSGARREAFF
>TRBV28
CASSSGGNRGYHEQYF
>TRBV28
CASRRLTPGGNQPQHF
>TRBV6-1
CASSQSSGPVSYNEQFF
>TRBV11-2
CASSSYQGNEQFF
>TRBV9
CASNQGLAGGQGEQFF
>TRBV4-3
CASSSLGLASYNEQFF
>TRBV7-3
CASSLSWGLGNEQFF
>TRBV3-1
CASGRTSGRLEQYF
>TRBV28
CASTTWTGKGEQYF
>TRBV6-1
CASTIGTEAFF
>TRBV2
CASSRGGEAFF
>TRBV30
CAWSVTGVETQYF
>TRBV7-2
CASSPGQRSYEQYF
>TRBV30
CAWSVNSYNEQFF
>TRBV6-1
CASSEAEREGEETQYF
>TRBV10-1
CAMRDPYEQYF
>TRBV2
CASSEGTSGRSGELFF
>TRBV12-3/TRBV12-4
CASSADMGGTEAFF
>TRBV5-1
CASRLPSAGLTDTQYF
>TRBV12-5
CASGLFGLNGTEAFF
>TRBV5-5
CASSLGDSNYGYTF
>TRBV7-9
CASSLRPSGVRFNEQFF
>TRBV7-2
CASSGTSGPYEQYF
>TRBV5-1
CASSLADSTDTQYF
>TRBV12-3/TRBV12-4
CASRPGTGGGQPQHF
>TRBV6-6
CASSYRKRDSSYGYTF
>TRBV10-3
CAISEQSSYEQYF
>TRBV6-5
CASSYAPWTEAFF
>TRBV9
CASSPNTFYGYTF
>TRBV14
CASSQEVRFGDEQFF
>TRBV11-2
CASCPPGSLAGELFF
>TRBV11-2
CASRLAGGFTGELLF
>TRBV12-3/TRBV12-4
CASNTGTSGGGLGEQFF
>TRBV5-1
CATQTGAGTGELFF
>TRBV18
CASSPSHGTEAFF
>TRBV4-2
CASSQTTSGSGSYEQYF
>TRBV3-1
CASSQAGTYGGQPQHF
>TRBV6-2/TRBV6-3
CASSRWGNTEAFF
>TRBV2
CASRDRARAGYTF
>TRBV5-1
CASSLDWNEQFF
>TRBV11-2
CASSLGSGGYEQYF
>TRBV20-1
CSARKAQGGNEQFF